This T cell receptor beta chain was identified in a study of cytomegalovirus exposure and HLA in healthy donors (dated by TCRdb to 2015 to 2018). About the investigation overall: According to an earlier analysis of 587 of the donors, 150 million to 200 million T cells yielded 120 million or so unique TCR beta sequences and 276 Gb of sequence data. Among the roughly 400 genotyped donors, approximately 81% belonged to the genetic ancestry cluster associated with self-reported Caucasian donors. The study combined high-throughput TCR immunosequencing, statistical association of individual TCRs with disease status, and machine learning to predict cytomegalovirus infection status. The study aimed to test whether cataloging public T cell receptors could reveal signatures of past pathogen exposure. In the later analysis, no new phenotypic data were used to find candidate immune exposures; instead, reliance was placed on TCR beta sequences and their occurrence across donors. Along with the roughly 710-subject first cohort, a separate validation cohort of over a hundred different subjects was used. A later genetic analysis took genome-wide SNP genotypes for about 55% of the 666 donors and used that subset as a discovery cohort. A later analysis re-examined previously published TCR beta repertoires from just over 650 donors and added high-resolution HLA genotyping to investigate patterns of TCR occurrence. Donor age, sex, ethnicity and CMV serostatus were compiled together with the repertoire data. The number of donors typed differed by locus, with roughly 620-630 for A, B, C, DRB1 and DQB1, roughly 550 for DQA1, 606 for DPA1, and 472 for DPB1. The study used immunosequencing to profile the T cell repertoires of 666 subjects and linked those repertoires to cytomegalovirus serostatus. About five DR-DQ haplotypes were treated as single units for association and clustering because of strong linkage in the cohort. An early release covering more than 500 HLA-typed donors comprised about 310 gigabases of sequencing data and around 86 million unique TCR sequences. HLA typing covered class I and class II loci at four-digit resolution. Among a few hundred genotyped donors of the cohort, an average of approximately 230,000 unique TCR beta nucleotide sequences were sequenced per donor, roughly 20% of them non-productive. Every discovery cohort repertoire had been produced on one sequencing platform. An earlier analysis of several hundred of the donors applied high-throughput TCR beta sequencing to assess whether each TCR beta V gene segment acted as functional or pseudogenic.

As for this clone: This clone's antigen is unknown.

The method behind the library was the immunoSEQ multiplex PCR assay. The multiplex PCR relied on a mix of 60 forward primers for TCR Vbeta segments and 13 reverse primers for TCR Jbeta segments. Amplification of the CDR3 region of rearranged TCR beta genes was performed with a multiplex PCR assay on genomic DNA. The amplified TCR beta libraries were sequenced on the Illumina HiSeq System as 87-base-pair reads. The study's own analysis went as follows. In a later analysis, roughly 80 million unique TCR beta chains were counted across the 650 to 750 repertoires, and roughly 11 million of these chains were shared by at least two donors. Raw reads were error-corrected and collapsed into unique sequences with a nearest-neighbor algorithm that merged closely related sequences to remove PCR and sequencing errors. Alignment of CDR3 sequences to IMGT reference sequences was used to assign V, D and J gene segments. For a sequence to be retained, at least a six-nucleotide match to both a V gene segment and a J gene segment was required. A rearrangement was called productive if the CDR3 had no stop codons and remained in frame with V and J, and every other rearrangement was called non-productive. CDR3 was defined by IMGT convention, running from the second conserved V-encoded cysteine to the conserved J-encoded phenylalanine. The earlier analysis of fewer than 750 of the donors excluded sequences that lacked an unambiguous match to a single V gene segment. In an earlier analysis of approximately 590 of the donors, a V segment was called functional when productive rearrangements were above 56.7%, and segregating when the standard deviation between donors exceeded 5%. A statistical classification framework was developed to diagnose cytomegalovirus status using the catalog of TCR beta chain sequences. In a later analysis, V and J genes were assigned by comparing TCR nucleotide sequences against IMGT/GENE-DB human TR gene sequences. A later analysis assigned CDR3 sequences and most-parsimonious VDJ recombination scenarios with the TCRdist pipeline. A later analysis defined each TCR beta chain by its CDR3 amino acid sequence plus V-gene family, and excluded reads lacking a unique V-gene family. In a later analysis, a few hundred highly shared, low-generation-probability nucleotide sequences were removed to address suspected cross-contamination and a sequencing artifact. A later analysis calculated a clonal expansion index for each public chain from normalized within-repertoire ranks of inferred template counts. In a later analysis, generation probabilities were computed with a VDJ recombination model fitted to out-of-frame rearrangements, and the resulting probabilities were checked against IGoR. In a later analysis, hypergeometric tests were used to score TCR-TCR, TCR-HLA and TCR-CMV co-occurrence, with a repertoire-size bias correction applied to TCR pairs. False discovery rates were estimated in a later analysis by permuting HLA or CMV assignments 20 times. In a later analysis, co-occurring TCRs were grouped using DBSCAN, with TCRdist sequence similarity added in when clustering inside HLA-allele-positive subsets. Repertoires with fewer than 30,000 or more than 120,000 public chains, plus five repertoires with anomalous nucleotide sharing, were excluded from co-occurrence clustering. In TCRdb, the immuneACCESS table is reduced to in-frame sequences with V and J assigned. These tables do not hold every clone; where another copy was compared, an unresolved V gene accounts for under half, and the others remain unexplained. That table furnishes V, J and clone size, whereas the DNA furnished D and trimming. Per the sample table, the count is about 84,000 clones. More than 0.45% of the sample goes to the ten largest clones.

The cohort consisted of some 730 healthy bone marrow donors. All cohort members were sampled while nominally healthy, although unrecorded immune exposures were likely present. The donor tested CMV seronegative, placing the donor among the 300 to 400 seronegative members of the cohort. A peripheral blood sample was collected from each donor, and TCR beta sequencing was performed on peripheral blood mononuclear cells. Genomic DNA was extracted from the blood cell samples with the Qiagen DNeasy Blood Extraction Kit. Results and caveats for the whole study, not just this receptor: The classifier was reported to diagnose cytomegalovirus status with high specificity and sensitivity in both the original cohort and the validation cohort. A later analysis associated around 16,000 TCR beta sequences with specific HLA alleles at a false discovery rate of 0.05. Compared with the roughly 720-donor mean, donors in an Asian-associated ancestry cluster had fewer N-insertions in productive TCRs, according to a later genetic analysis. Across donors, most TCR sequences were observed very rarely, whereas some public TCRs were present in many individuals. Immune exposure information for the cohort was limited to CMV serostatus. Assigning TCR associations to individual alleles was difficult when HLA alleles, especially DR and DQ, strongly co-occurred. Three of the identified cytomegalovirus-associated TCR beta chains were confirmed in vitro to be specific for cytomegalovirus antigens. Most CMV-associated TCR beta chains appeared to be HLA-restricted in a later analysis, and the HLA associations seemed to be driven largely by CMV exposure. Compared with equally common non-associated chains, HLA-associated TCR beta chains in a later analysis were more clonally expanded and had lower generation probabilities. A further reported finding was that TCR beta sequences accurately predicted the HLA-A and HLA-B alleles for most subjects in the first cohort. A group of highly shared sequence variants was considered likely to be a technical artifact of the sequencing pipeline. Broadly in line with IMGT annotations, most TCR beta V segments showed up in productive rearrangements about 87% or about 30% of the time in an earlier analysis of some 590 of the donors. The study gave a list of about 170 TCR beta chains associated with cytomegalovirus. In this cohort, only TCR beta chains were sequenced, and detectable features were limited by the absence of alpha or paired-chain data. Because HLA typing was unavailable for some donors at each locus, only the typed subset was used in association tests. Several of the top co-occurrence clusters appeared to be linked to parvovirus B19, influenza, CMV and Epstein-Barr virus, according to a later analysis. Linkage disequilibrium might explain the correlated functional status among segregating V segments, but an unknown experimental factor could not be excluded. Because counts were too low, 15 to 20 rarely observed V segments, including chromosome 9 orphons, were excluded from the earlier analysis of 587 of the donors. Presence/absence analyses assumed roughly uniform sequencing depth across donors, an assumption that may not hold. In a later analysis, TCR association rates were found to vary across HLA loci, with the most associated TCRs seen for DRB1 alleles and the fewest for HLA-C alleles. According to the authors, the approach could potentially be generalized to other disease states and immunological phenotypes. An association between a missense DCLRE1C variant and V-gene and J-gene trimming of TCR beta chains was found in a later genetic analysis and replicated in an independent cohort.

This sequence was found in a man in his forties or fifties in good health and CMV-seronegative. Material: PBMCs.

DNA sequence: TGTGCCAGCAGTGATGGGGGACACTCTCAGCCCCAGCATTTT. Translation gives CASSDGGHSQPQHF. In this chain, TRBV25-1 is recombined with TRBJ1-5, with TRBD1 perhaps the D gene, on 6 matching bases. V lost 3 bases and J lost 6 bases; the stretch between them is 12 bases long. From a lookup of the germline V gene, CDR1 and CDR2 are MGHDK and SYGVNS. Including the terminal cysteine and phenylalanine, the CDR3 comprises 14 residues. Only the CDR3 part of the read is kept: 42 bases, read in frame from the first base.